Sequencing of this T cell receptor (beta chain) was carried out in a study of neurological immune-mediated disorders. Overall study results and limits: HTLV-1-associated myelopathy had the most TCR clonal expansion, while multiple sclerosis had the least, a level that fell below healthy controls. It was the repertoires of 18 of 34 multiple sclerosis patients that phylogenetic grouping placed in one related-CDR3 cluster, which is a possible signature. The absence of any CDR3 amino acid sequence shared by expanded clones across subjects suggests that repertoires were private in all groups.

TCRdb re-called the 5' RACE reads through MiXCR, storing one row per CDR3 protein. The top ten hold around 7.7% of the sample, which has approximately 37,000 distinct CDR3 sequences, about 3.3% seen once. This CDR3 has 15 amino acids. The junction had 3 bases not matched to a gene; V was cut back by 0 bases and J by 4 bases. From germline, CDR1 is SGHVS and CDR2 FQNEAQ. Time point defined: longitudinal time-point 1 (baseline). Where libraries were unsorted, they were derived from 2 million PBMCs stored at -80 degrees C. This clonotype was seen repeatedly, ten times or more. Its antigen is still unknown.

The sequencing sample was made of PBMCs. The receptor was derived from a woman in her fifties or sixties with multiple sclerosis. The chain joins TRBV7-8 to TRBJ2-3; 8 bases align to TRBD2. CDR3 DNA sequence: TGTGCCAGCAGCTTAGCGTTCGGGGGGGCAGATACGCAGTATTTT. Translating it yields CASSLAFGGADTQYF.